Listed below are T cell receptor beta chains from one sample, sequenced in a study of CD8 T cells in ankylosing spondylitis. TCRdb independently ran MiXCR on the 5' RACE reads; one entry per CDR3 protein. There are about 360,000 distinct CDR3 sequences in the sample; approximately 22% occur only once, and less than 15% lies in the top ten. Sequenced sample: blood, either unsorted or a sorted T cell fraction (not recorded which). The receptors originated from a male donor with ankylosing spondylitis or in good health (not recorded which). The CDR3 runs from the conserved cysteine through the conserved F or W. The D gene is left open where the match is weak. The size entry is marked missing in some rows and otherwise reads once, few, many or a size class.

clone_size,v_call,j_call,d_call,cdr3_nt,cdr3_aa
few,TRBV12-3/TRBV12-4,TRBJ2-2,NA,TGTGCCAGCAGTGAGACACCGGGCGGGAACACCGGGGAGCTGTTTTTT,CASSETPGGNTGELFF
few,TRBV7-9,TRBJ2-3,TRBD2,TGTGCCAGCCCCTTGACTAGCTACAACACAGATACGCAGTATTTT,CASPLTSYNTDTQYF
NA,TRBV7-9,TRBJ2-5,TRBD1,TGTGCCAGCGGACAGGGACAGGGAGTTTCGGAGACCCAGTACTTC,CASGQGQGVSETQYF
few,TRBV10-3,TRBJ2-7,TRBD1,TGTGCCATCAGTGCTGGGGCAGGGGGCCTCTACGAGCAGTACTTC,CAISAGAGGLYEQYF
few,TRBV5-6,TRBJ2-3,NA,TGTGCCAGCAGCTACGAGGGGGAGTGGACAGATACGCAGTATTTT,CASSYEGEWTDTQYF
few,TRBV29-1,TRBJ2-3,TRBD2,TGCAGCGTTCCCCAGCGGGGGCTCACAGATACGCAGTATTTT,CSVPQRGLTDTQYF
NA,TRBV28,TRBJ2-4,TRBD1,TGTGCCAGCAGTTTATTCGGACAGGGTGGCATTCAGTACTTC,CASSLFGQGGIQYF
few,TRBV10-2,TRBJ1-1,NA,TGCGCCAGCAGTGGGGGGACTCCCGCTTTCTTT,CASSGGTPAFF
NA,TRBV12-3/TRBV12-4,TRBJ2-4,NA,TGTGCCAGCAGTTTCCGGCTCGGGGGCGCGACCAAAAACATTCAGTACTTC,CASSFRLGGATKNIQYF
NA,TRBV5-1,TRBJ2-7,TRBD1,TGCGCCAGCAGCTTGGATCCAGGGGGCTTCTACGAGCAGTACTTC,CASSLDPGGFYEQYF
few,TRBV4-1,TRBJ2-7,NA,TGCGCCAGCACCCACGGCCACGAGCAGTACTTC,CASTHGHEQYF
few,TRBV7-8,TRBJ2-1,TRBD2,TGTGCCAGCAGCCCCCCGCTAGCGGGGGGATACAATGAGCAGTTCTTC,CASSPPLAGGYNEQFF
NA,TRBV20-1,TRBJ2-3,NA,TGCAGTGCTAGACTCAGTGGCACAGATACGCAGTATTTT,CSARLSGTDTQYF